A single sample is the source of the 20 T cell receptor beta chains below, sequenced in a study of blood T cell repertoires in COVID-19. Profiled with immunoSEQ multiplex PCR; TCRdb holds only in-frame clones, not every one. The repertoire includes around 100,000 clones, approximately 89% of them detected once, and about 1.9% sits in the top ten. Sequencing was carried out using peripheral blood. The receptors shown here come from a middle-aged man with active COVID-19.

The chain links TRBV19 to TRBJ1-6; 9 positions match TRBD1. This CDR3 is built from 16 residues. CDR1 is LNHDA and CDR2 is SQIVND in the germline V gene (reference sequence). With 5 bases clipped from V and 7 bases from J, the junction kept 9 bases outside the gene matches. This CDR3 is CASSLGQGQPNSPLHF. DNA of the CDR3: TGTGCCAGTAGTCTGGGACAGGGCCAACCAAATTCACCCCTCCACTTT.

This sequence joins TRBV27 and TRBJ2-3; 16 bases are shared with TRBD2. The V and J ends lost 2 bases and 5 bases, in that order; junction bases with no gene match: 10. The CDR3 loop spans 19 amino acids. From germline, CDR1 is MNHEY and CDR2 SMNVEV (reference sequence). DNA for the CDR3: TGTGCCAGCAGTTTAGGGACCGGGACTAGCGGGGGGGCGGTAGATACGCAGTATTTT. Translating gives CASSLGTGTSGGAVDTQYF.

The J gene is TRBJ2-3, the V gene TRBV3-1 (or the pseudogene TRBV3-2); D may be TRBD1 (5 bases). CDR1 is LGHDT, CDR2 YNNKEL, per germline (reference sequence). V gave up 1 base and J gave up 4 bases, with 12 bases separating them. The CDR3 spans 15 residues. The CDR3 DNA reads TGTGCCAGCAGCCAAGTGGTCGCAGGGCCAGATACGCAGTATTTT. Translated: CASSQVVAGPDTQYF.

V and J are TRBV27 and TRBJ1-5; 7 nucleotides line up with TRBD1. CDR3 length: 13 amino acids. V lost 6 bases, J lost 9 bases, and 8 bases stayed unmatched. CDR1 is MNHEY and CDR2 is SMNVEV in the germline V gene (reference sequence). The DNA of the CDR3 is TGTGCCAGCAGCGGACAGGCTCGGGGGCCCCAGCATTTT. It encodes CASSGQARGPQHF.

The V and J genes are TRBV7-9 and TRBJ1-5; TRBD1 aligns across 7 bases. Germline values: CDR1 SEHNR, CDR2 FQNEAQ (reference sequence). Germline trimming cut 1 base from V and 2 bases from J; bases unmatched to any gene: 5. The CDR3 contains 16 residues. This CDR3 is CASSLGGQDRNQPQHF. CDR3 in DNA: TGTGCCAGCAGCTTAGGCGGACAGGATCGCAATCAGCCCCAGCATTTT.

This clone was counted only a few times. The chain has TRBV2 and TRBJ1-1, with D possibly TRBD1 on 6 matching bases. CDR1 SNHLY and CDR2 FYNNEI come from the germline V gene. The V gene lost 7 bases and the J gene lost 4 bases, with 13 bases spanning the gap. The CDR3 sequence is 13 residues long. CDR3 bases: TGTGCCAGCAACCAAAGGGGGAGCACTGAAGCTTTCTTT. Protein sequence: CASNQRGSTEAFF.

This sequence joins TRBV3-1 (or the pseudogene TRBV3-2) and TRBJ2-2; 9 nucleotides agree with TRBD2. Germline CDR1 and CDR2: LGHDT and YNNKEL (reference sequence). This CDR3 is built from 17 residues. Trimming at V came to 1 base and at J to 4 bases, leaving 7 bases not matched to a gene. Here the CDR3 reads CASSQGSAGGPTGELFF. In DNA form, the CDR3 reads TGTGCCAGCAGCCAAGGAAGCGCGGGAGGGCCCACCGGGGAGCTGTTTTTT.

The V gene is TRBV11-3, the J gene TRBJ2-3, with TRBD2 identical over 9 bases. Germline CDR1 SGHNT, CDR2 YENEEA. This CDR3 has 13 residues. With V trimmed by 2 bases and J by 6 bases, 0 bases remained unmatched. DNA for the CDR3: TGTGCCAGCAGCTTACTAGCGGGGGATACGCAGTATTTT. Protein product: CASSLLAGDTQYF.

The chain combines TRBV19 with TRBJ1-1; D not resolved. The germline CDR1 and CDR2 sequences are LNHDA and SQIVND (reference sequence). This CDR3 has 16 amino acids. The V and J ends lost 10 bases and 0 bases respectively, with 21 bases between them. CDR3 DNA sequence: TGTGCCACTACAAACCCCCGGAGTTTCATGAACACTGAAGCTTTCTTT. It yields the protein CATTNPRSFMNTEAFF.

The chain combines TRBV9 with TRBJ2-3, with no clear D. Trimming shortened V by 0 bases and J by 0 bases, and 8 bases separated the two germline ends. The CDR3 consists of 15 residues. CDR1 is SGDLS, CDR2 YYNGEE, per germline. This CDR3 reads CASSVGTMSTDTQYF. CDR3 nucleotides: TGTGCCAGCAGCGTAGGAACAATGAGCACAGATACGCAGTATTTT.

The chain has TRBV19 and TRBJ2-3; maybe TRBD1 (6 bases). Trimming took 5 bases from V and 4 from J, leaving 13 bases between them. CDR1 and CDR2 (germline): LNHDA, SQIVND (reference sequence). The CDR3 runs 14 residues. CDR3 sequence: CASSSRRQADTQYF. The DNA of the CDR3 is TGTGCCAGTAGTTCCCGGAGACAGGCAGATACGCAGTATTTT.

V and J are TRBV3-1 (or the pseudogene TRBV3-2) and TRBJ2-5; D is possibly TRBD1 (6 bases). The CDR3 runs to 15 residues. Trimming took off 1 base at V and 2 bases at J, with 11 bases between the two ends. Germline lookup yields CDR1 LGHDT and CDR2 YNNKEL (reference sequence). DNA of the CDR3: TGTGCCAGCAGCCAAGTCGTCAGGGGACAAGAGACCCAGTACTTC. This gives the protein CASSQVVRGQETQYF.

V usage is TRBV2 and J usage is TRBJ2-4, with 7 bases aligning to TRBD1. The germline gives CDR1 SNHLY, CDR2 FYNNEI. J was trimmed by 9 bases and V by 6 bases; bases with no gene match: 8. The CDR3 has 13 residues. CDR3 in amino acids: CASRFGTVSIQYF. DNA of the CDR3: TGTGCCAGCAGATTCGGGACAGTCTCCATTCAGTACTTC.

The rearrangement joins TRBV7-3 to TRBJ2-3; 15 bases agree with TRBD2. The CDR3 contains 16 residues. The V gene end was trimmed by 5 bases and the J gene end by 5 bases; junction bases not matched to a gene: 5. Looked up from germline, CDR1 is SGHTA and CDR2 is FQGTGA. CDR3 amino acids: CASSRTSGGAVDTQYF. The CDR3 region has the DNA TGTGCCAGCAGCCGGACTAGCGGGGGGGCAGTAGATACGCAGTATTTT.

The V call is TRBV12-3 or TRBV12-4, the J call TRBJ2-1; TRBD2 might be the D (6 bases). This CDR3 is 13 amino acids long. V was trimmed by 6 bases and J by 5 bases, leaving 11 bases between them. The DNA for the CDR3 is TGTGCCAGCAGACTCCCGGGGGACAATGAGCAGTTCTTC. Translating gives CASRLPGDNEQFF.

The genes are TRBV2 and TRBJ2-3; 8 bases are shared with TRBD2. This CDR3 comprises 15 residues. The V gene end was trimmed by 4 bases and the J gene end by 4 bases; junction bases not matched to a gene: 7. The germline V gene has CDR1 SNHLY and CDR2 FYNNEI. DNA of the CDR3: TGTGCCAGCAGTGCGTCGGGGGGGCCCCCAGATACGCAGTATTTT. Protein sequence: CASSASGGPPDTQYF.

The rearrangement uses TRBV24-1 and TRBJ2-3; weak D call: TRBD1 (5 bases). The CDR3 is made up of 16 amino acids. The V gene's germline CDR1 is KGHDR and CDR2 SFDVKD. The ends were cut back, 0 bases at V and 0 bases at J, with 9 bases in the middle. The CDR3 reads CATSDLRTPSTDTQYF. In nucleotides, the CDR3 is TGTGCCACCAGTGATTTGCGGACACCTAGCACAGATACGCAGTATTTT.

This clone has more than one count but fewer than ten. The chain recombines TRBV21-1 with TRBJ2-7; TRBD2 is the table's D call and was not checked against the DNA. TRBV21-1 constitutes a pseudogene. There are 19 residues in the CDR3. In nucleotides, the CDR3 is TGTGCCAGCAGCAAAGCGCTTTCCGGGACTAGCGGGAGTACGAACGAGCAGTACGTC. Amino acids: CASSKALSGTSGSTNEQYV.

This chain uses TRBV11-2 with TRBJ2-7, with 8 bases identical to TRBD1. J was trimmed by 7 bases and V by 5 bases; bases with no gene match: 7. Germline values: CDR1 SGHAT, CDR2 FQNNGV. The CDR3 loop spans 13 amino acids. The CDR3 loop reads CASSVTGVGEQYV. The CDR3 nucleotides read TGTGCCAGCAGCGTGACAGGGGTCGGGGAGCAGTACGTC.

This CDR3 is CASSLKDPGGLGGNTIYF. The CDR3 DNA follows: TGTGCCAGCAGTTTAAAGGACCCAGGGGGACTAGGTGGAAACACCATATATTTT. The chain has TRBV27 and TRBJ1-3; 7 bases match TRBD1. The CDR3 sequence is 18 residues long. CDR1 is MNHEY, CDR2 SMNVEV, per germline (reference sequence). The junction had 13 bases not matched to a gene; V was cut back by 2 bases and J by 3 bases.